Only a few counts were recorded for the clone carrying this TCR beta chain. The CDR3 length is 14 residues. The V gene end was trimmed by 5 bases and the J gene end by 1 base; junction bases not matched to a gene: 4. CDR1 and CDR2 from the germline V gene are SGHAT and FQNNGV. The source of the sample is a study of OX40 agonist ivuxolimab in advanced cancers. Method: immunoSEQ multiplex PCR; TCRdb's copy keeps in-frame clones and lacks some. The data show about 55,000 clones, about 90% seen once. The sequenced sample was CD4+ or CD8+ T cells sorted from blood, obtained in a trial of the OX40 agonist ivuxolimab. This chain links TRBV11-2 with TRBJ1-1, with 7 bases identical to TRBD1. This clonotype was obtained from an adult with an advanced solid tumor such as melanoma, head and neck, liver or kidney cancer. In nucleotides, the CDR3 is TGTGCCAGCAGCAAATACAGGGGGAACACTGAAGCTTTCTTT. It translates to CASSKYRGNTEAFF. Supplemented by reference TRBV11-2 and TRBJ1-1, the full variable domain reads EAGVAQSPRYKIIEKRQSVAFWCNPISGHATLYWYQQILGQGPKLLIQFQNNGVVDDSQLPKDRFSAERLKGVDSTLKIQPAKLEDSAVYLCASSKYRGNTEAFFGQGTRLTVV.